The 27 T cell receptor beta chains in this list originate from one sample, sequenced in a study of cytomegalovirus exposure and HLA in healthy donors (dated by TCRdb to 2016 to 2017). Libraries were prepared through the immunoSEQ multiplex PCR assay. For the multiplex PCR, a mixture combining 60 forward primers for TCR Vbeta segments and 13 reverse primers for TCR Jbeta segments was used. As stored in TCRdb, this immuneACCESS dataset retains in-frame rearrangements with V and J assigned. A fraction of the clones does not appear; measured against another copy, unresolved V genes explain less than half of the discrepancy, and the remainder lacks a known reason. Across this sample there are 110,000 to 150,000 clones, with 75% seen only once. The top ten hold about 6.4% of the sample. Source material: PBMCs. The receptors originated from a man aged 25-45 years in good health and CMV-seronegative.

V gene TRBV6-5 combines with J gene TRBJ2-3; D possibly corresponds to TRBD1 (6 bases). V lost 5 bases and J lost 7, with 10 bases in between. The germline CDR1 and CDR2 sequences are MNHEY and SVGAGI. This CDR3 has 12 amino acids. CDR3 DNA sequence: TGTGCCAGCAGTACGGGACACCATACGCAGTATTTT. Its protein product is CASSTGHHTQYF.

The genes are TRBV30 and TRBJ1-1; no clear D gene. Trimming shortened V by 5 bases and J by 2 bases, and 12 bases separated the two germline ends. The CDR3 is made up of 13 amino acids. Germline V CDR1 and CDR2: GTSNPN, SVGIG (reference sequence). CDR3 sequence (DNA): TGTGCCTGGGGTCCGACACCTAACACTGAAGCTTTCTTT. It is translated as CAWGPTPNTEAFF.

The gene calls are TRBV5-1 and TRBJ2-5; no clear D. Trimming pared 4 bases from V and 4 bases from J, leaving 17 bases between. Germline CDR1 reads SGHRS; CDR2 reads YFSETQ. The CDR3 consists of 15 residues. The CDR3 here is CASSPTVPTGETQYF. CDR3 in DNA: TGCGCCAGCAGCCCCACGGTTCCAACGGGAGAGACCCAGTACTTC.

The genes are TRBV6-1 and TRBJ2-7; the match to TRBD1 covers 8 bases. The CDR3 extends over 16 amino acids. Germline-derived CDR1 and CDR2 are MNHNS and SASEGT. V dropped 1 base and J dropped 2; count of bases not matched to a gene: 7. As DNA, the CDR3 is TGTGCCAGCAGTGAAGGGGCAGGGGGCGTCCCCTACGAGCAGTACTTC. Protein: CASSEGAGGVPYEQYF.

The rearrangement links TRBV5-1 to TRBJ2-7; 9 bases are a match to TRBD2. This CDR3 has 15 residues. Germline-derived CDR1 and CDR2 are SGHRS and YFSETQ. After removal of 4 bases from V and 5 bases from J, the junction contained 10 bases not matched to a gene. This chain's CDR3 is CASSAGGLAVHEQYF. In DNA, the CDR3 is TGCGCCAGCAGCGCCGGGGGACTAGCAGTCCACGAGCAGTACTTC.

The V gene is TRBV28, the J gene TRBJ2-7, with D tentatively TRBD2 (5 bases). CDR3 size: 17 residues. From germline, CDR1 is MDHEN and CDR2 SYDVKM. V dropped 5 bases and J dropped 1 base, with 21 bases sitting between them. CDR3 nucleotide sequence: TGTGCCAGCAGTCCCCAGCGGACTGTCCGGAGGTCCTACGAGCAGTACTTC. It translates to CASSPQRTVRRSYEQYF.

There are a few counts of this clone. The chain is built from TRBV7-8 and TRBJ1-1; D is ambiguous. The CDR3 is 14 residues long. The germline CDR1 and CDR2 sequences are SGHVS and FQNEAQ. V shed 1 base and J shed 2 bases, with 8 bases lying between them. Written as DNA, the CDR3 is TGTGCCAGCAGCTTAGGACACTTCAACACTGAAGCTTTCTTT. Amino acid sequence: CASSLGHFNTEAFF.

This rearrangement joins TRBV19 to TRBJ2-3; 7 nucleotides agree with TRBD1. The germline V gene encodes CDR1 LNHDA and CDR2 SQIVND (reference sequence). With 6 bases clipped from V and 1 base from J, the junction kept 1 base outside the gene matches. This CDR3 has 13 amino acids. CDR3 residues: CASRGTGTDTQYF. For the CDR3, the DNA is TGTGCCAGTAGGGGGACAGGCACAGATACGCAGTATTTT.

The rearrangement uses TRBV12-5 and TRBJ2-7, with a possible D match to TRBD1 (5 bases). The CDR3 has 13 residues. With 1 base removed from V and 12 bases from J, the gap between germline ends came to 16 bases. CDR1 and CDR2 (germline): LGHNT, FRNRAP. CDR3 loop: CASGLGDTGPRYF. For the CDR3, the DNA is TGTGCTAGTGGTTTGGGAGATACAGGCCCGCGGTACTTC.

In nucleotides, the CDR3 is TGTGCCAGCTCATCCTCGACAGGGATGAACACTGAAGCTTTCTTT. It specifies CASSSSTGMNTEAFF. J is TRBJ1-1 and V is TRBV18, with 7 bases matching TRBD1. Germline V lookup: CDR1 KGHSH, CDR2 LQKENI. V was clipped by 5 bases and J by 0 bases; unmatched bases: 6. There are 15 residues in the CDR3. Full variable domain (rest looked up from reference TRBV18 and TRBJ1-1): NAGVMQNPRHLVRRRGQEARLRCSPMKGHSHVYWYRQLPEEGLKFMVYLQKENIIDESGMPKERFSAEFPKEGPSILRIQQVVRGDSAAYFCASSSSTGMNTEAFFGQGTRLTVV.

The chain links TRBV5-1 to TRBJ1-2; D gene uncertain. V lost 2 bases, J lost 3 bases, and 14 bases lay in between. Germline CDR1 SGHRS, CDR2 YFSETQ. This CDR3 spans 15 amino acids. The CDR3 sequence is CASSFAKVGDYGYTF. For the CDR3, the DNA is TGCGCCAGCAGCTTCGCGAAGGTCGGGGACTATGGCTACACCTTC.

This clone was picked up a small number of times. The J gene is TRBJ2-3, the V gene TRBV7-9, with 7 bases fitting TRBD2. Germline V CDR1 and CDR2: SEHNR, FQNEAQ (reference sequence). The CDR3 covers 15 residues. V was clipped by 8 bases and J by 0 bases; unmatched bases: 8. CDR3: CASYSAGTSTDTQYF. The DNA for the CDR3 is TGTGCCAGCTACTCAGCGGGAACTAGCACAGATACGCAGTATTTT.

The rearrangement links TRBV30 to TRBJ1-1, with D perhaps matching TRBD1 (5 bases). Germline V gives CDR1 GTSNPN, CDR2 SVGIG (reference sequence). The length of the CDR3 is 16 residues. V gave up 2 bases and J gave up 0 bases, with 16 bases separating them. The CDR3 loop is CAWSPSDRIMNTEAFF. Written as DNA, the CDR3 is TGTGCCTGGAGTCCCTCAGACAGAATAATGAACACTGAAGCTTTCTTT.

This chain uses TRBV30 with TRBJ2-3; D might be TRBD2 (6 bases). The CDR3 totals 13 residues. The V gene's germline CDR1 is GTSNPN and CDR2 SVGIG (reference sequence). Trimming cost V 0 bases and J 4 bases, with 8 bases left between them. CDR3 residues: CAWSVPGADTQYF. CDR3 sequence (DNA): TGTGCCTGGAGTGTACCGGGGGCAGATACGCAGTATTTT.

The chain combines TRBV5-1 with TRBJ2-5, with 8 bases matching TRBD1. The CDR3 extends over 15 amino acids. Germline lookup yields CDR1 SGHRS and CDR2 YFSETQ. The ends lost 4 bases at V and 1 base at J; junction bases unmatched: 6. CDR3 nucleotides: TGCGCCAGCAGCATCCGGGACAGGAGCCAAGAGACCCAGTACTTC. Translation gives CASSIRDRSQETQYF.

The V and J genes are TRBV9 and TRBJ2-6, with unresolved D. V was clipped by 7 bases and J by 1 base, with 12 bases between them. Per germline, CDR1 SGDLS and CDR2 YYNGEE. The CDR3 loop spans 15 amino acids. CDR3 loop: CASAGASSGANVLTF. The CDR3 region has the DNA TGTGCCAGCGCAGGCGCGTCATCTGGGGCCAACGTCCTGACTTTC. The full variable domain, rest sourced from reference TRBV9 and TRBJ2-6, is DSGVTQTPKHLITATGQRVTLRCSPRSGDLSVYWYQQSLDQGLQFLIQYYNGEERAKGNILERFSAQQFPDLHSELNLSSLELGDSALYFCASAGASSGANVLTFGAGSRLTVL.

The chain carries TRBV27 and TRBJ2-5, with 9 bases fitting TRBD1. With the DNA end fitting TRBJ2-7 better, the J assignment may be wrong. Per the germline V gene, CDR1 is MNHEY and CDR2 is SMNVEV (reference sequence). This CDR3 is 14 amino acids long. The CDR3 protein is CASSPGTGRDEQYF. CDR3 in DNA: TGTGCCAGCAGCCCCGGGACAGGGCGCGACGAGCAGTACTTC.

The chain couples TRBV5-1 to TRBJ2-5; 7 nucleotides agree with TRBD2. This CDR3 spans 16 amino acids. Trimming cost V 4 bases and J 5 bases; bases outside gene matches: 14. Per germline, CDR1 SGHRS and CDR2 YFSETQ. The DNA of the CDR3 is TGCGCCAGCAGCCGACGGGGGGAGGGCCAACAGGAGACCCAGTACTTC. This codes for CASSRRGEGQQETQYF.

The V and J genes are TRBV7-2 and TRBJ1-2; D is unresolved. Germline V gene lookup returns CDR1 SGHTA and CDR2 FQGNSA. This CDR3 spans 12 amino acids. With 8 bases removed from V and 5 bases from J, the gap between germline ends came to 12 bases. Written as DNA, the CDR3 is TGTGCCAGCGGCATGTCGGGGTATGGCTACACCTTC. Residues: CASGMSGYGYTF.

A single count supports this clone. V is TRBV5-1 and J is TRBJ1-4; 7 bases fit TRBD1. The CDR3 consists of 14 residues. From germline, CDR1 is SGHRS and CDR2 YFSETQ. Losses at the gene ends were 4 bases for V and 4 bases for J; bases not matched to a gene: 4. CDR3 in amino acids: CASSPGTVNEKLFF. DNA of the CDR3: TGCGCCAGCAGCCCGGGGACAGTTAATGAAAAACTGTTTTTT.

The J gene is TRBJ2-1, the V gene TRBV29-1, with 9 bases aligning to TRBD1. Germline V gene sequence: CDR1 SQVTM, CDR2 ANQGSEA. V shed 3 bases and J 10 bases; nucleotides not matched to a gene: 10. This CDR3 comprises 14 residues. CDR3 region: CSVESGDRVWEQFF. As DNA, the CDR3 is TGCAGCGTTGAGAGTGGGGACAGGGTGTGGGAGCAGTTCTTC.

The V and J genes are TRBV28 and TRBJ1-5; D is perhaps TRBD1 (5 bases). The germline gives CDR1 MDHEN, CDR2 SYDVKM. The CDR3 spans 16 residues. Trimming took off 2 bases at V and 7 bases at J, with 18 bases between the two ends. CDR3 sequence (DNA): TGTGCCAGCAGTTTAACTGTGGGGGGGGTTGGCCAGCCCCAGCATTTT. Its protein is CASSLTVGGVGQPQHF.

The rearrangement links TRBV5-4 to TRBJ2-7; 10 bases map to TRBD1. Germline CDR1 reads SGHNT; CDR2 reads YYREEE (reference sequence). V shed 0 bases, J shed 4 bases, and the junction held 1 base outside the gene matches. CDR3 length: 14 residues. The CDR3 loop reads CASSLGTGGYEQYF. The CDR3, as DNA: TGTGCCAGCAGCTTGGGGACAGGGGGTTACGAGCAGTACTTC.

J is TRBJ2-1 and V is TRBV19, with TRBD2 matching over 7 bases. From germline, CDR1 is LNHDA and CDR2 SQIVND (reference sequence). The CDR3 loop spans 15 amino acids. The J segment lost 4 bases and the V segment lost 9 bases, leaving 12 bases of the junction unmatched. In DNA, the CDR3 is TGTGCCAGCATTAGTGGCTCTAGCGGATACAATGAGCAGTTCTTC. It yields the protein CASISGSSGYNEQFF. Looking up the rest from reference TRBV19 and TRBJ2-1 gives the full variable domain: DGGITQSPKYLFRKEGQNVTLSCEQNLNHDAMYWYRQDPGQGLRLIYYSQIVNDFQKGDIAEGYSVSREKKESFPLTVTSAQKNPTAFYLCASISGSSGYNEQFFGPGTRLTVL.

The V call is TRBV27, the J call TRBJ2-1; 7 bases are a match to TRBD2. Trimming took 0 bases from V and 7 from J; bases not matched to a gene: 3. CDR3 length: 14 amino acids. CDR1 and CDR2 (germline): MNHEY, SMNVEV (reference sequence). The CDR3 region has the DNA TGTGCCAGCAGTTTATCGCCTAGCGGAAATGAGCAGTTCTTC. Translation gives CASSLSPSGNEQFF.

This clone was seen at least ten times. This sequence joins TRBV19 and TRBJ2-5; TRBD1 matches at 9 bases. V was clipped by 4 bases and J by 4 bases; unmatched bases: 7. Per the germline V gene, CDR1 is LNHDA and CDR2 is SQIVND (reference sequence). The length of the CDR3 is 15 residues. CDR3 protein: CASSKGQGPPETQYF. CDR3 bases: TGTGCCAGTAGTAAGGGACAGGGACCCCCAGAGACCCAGTACTTC.

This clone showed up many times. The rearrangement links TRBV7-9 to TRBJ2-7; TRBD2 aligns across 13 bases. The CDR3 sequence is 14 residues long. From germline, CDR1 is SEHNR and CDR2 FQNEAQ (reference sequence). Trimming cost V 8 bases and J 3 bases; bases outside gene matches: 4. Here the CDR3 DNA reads TGTGCCAGCGCAAGACTAGCGGGAGGCTACGAGCAGTACTTC. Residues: CASARLAGGYEQYF.